These 20 T cell receptor beta chains came from one sample sequenced in a study of spatial heterogeneity in lung cancer. Study findings and constraints: How many expanded intratumoral alpha and beta TCRs were present tracked the tumor mutation count, which was a count of nonsynonymous mutations.

TCRdb re-derived calls from the 5' RACE reads in MiXCR, one entry per CDR3 protein. This table has approximately 17,000 distinct CDR3 sequences, 7.5% appearing once. Time point specified: sample taken at primary tumor resection. No antigen is known for these receptors. The sequencing used lung tumor tissue, collected at surgery. These receptors all come from a male donor with early-stage non-small cell lung cancer.

This clonotype has ten or more counts. The chain combines TRBV12-3 or TRBV12-4 with TRBJ1-4, with a possible D match to TRBD1 (6 bases). The ends were cut back, 2 bases at V and 8 bases at J, with 12 bases in the middle. The CDR3 covers 14 residues. CDR3 nucleotides: TGTGCCAGCAGTTTACAGGGGCCACGGGAAAAACTGTTTTTT. It translates to CASSLQGPREKLFF.

Ten or more counts support this clonotype. The chain carries TRBV5-1 and TRBJ1-4; D perhaps matches TRBD1 (6 bases). The V end was cut by 1 base, the J end by 3 bases, with 10 bases between. The germline gives CDR1 SGHRS, CDR2 YFSETQ. The CDR3 is made up of 15 amino acids. The CDR3 is CASSLQRGPNEKLFF. In nucleotides, the CDR3 is TGCGCCAGCAGCTTGCAGCGGGGGCCTAATGAAAAACTGTTTTTT.

This clonotype was counted at least ten times. V gene TRBV3-1 combines with J gene TRBJ2-1; D remains ambiguous. V lost 0 bases to trimming and J lost 6 bases, with 12 bases between them. The germline V gene encodes CDR1 LGHDT and CDR2 YNNKEL (reference sequence). This CDR3 comprises 15 residues. The CDR3 DNA is TGTGCCAGCAGCCAAGACGGATTGACGACCAATGAGCAGTTCTTC. It translates to CASSQDGLTTNEQFF.

The V and J genes are TRBV5-1 and TRBJ1-6, with TRBD1 identical over 8 bases. The length of the CDR3 is 14 residues. Germline V CDR1 and CDR2: SGHRS, YFSETQ. V lost 5 bases to trimming and J lost 8 bases; unmatched junction nucleotides: 6. CDR3 in amino acids: CASRFGQGDSPLHF. As DNA, the CDR3 is TGCGCCAGCAGATTCGGACAGGGAGATTCACCCCTCCACTTT. The whole variable domain, filled in from reference TRBV5-1 and TRBJ1-6, reads KAGVTQTPRYLIKTRGQQVTLSCSPISGHRSVSWYQQTPGQGLQFLFEYFSETQRNKGNFPGRFSGRQFSNSRSEMNVSTLELGDSALYLCASRFGQGDSPLHFGNGTRLTVT.

This clonotype was picked up many times. The J gene is TRBJ1-5, the V gene TRBV12-3 or TRBV12-4; the match to TRBD1 covers 9 bases. J gave up 2 bases and V 6 bases, and 8 bases lay outside the gene matches. This CDR3 spans 16 amino acids. In nucleotides, the CDR3 is TGTGCCAGCAGCCAAAGGACAGGGGTGGGCAATCAGCCCCAGCATTTT. It specifies CASSQRTGVGNQPQHF.

This clonotype has a count of ten or more. The chain joins TRBV4-1 to TRBJ2-2; D is undetermined. This CDR3 region has 15 residues. The V and J ends lost 0 bases and 5 bases respectively, with 10 bases between them. The germline V gene encodes CDR1 MGHRA and CDR2 YSYEKL. The chain's CDR3 is CASSQESGFTGELFF. CDR3 nucleotide sequence: TGCGCCAGCAGCCAAGAATCGGGTTTTACCGGGGAGCTGTTTTTT.

This clonotype was recorded many times. The chain combines TRBV10-1 with TRBJ2-5, with 7 nucleotides matching TRBD2. With 6 bases clipped from V and 2 bases from J, the junction kept 9 bases outside the gene matches. CDR3 length equals 15 residues. CDR1 is WNHNN, CDR2 SYGVQD, per germline (reference sequence). CDR3 DNA sequence: TGCGCCAGCAGGGGAAGCGGGGAGAGGCAAGAGACCCAGTACTTC. Its protein is CASRGSGERQETQYF.

The chain combines TRBV29-1 with TRBJ2-7; 8 bases align to TRBD1. From germline, CDR1 is SQVTM and CDR2 ANQGSEA. The CDR3 extends over 14 amino acids. V lost 6 bases to trimming and J lost 0 bases; unmatched junction nucleotides: 7. The CDR3 is CSVIGTGASYEQYF. The CDR3 DNA reads as TGCAGCGTGATCGGGACAGGAGCCTCCTACGAGCAGTACTTC.

The table lists this clonotype with many counts. The CDR3 sequence is CASSQGPNVRNAPQYF. For the CDR3, the DNA is TGCGCCAGCAGCCAAGGACCTAACGTGCGGAATGCACCACAGTACTTC. The V and J genes are TRBV4-1 and TRBJ2-4; D call uncertain. The CDR3 has 16 amino acids. CDR1 is MGHRA and CDR2 is YSYEKL in the germline V gene. V lost 1 base and J lost 13, with 23 bases in between.

This clonotype was found many times. J is TRBJ1-6 and V is TRBV3-1; the D gene is possibly TRBD1 (6 bases). The CDR3 consists of 16 residues. Trimming removed 3 bases from V and 9 bases from J, with 18 bases in between. Germline lookup yields CDR1 LGHDT and CDR2 YNNKEL (reference sequence). Here the CDR3 reads CASSQASGGGLSPLHF. CDR3 coding DNA: TGTGCCAGCAGCCAGGCTAGCGGGGGCGGTCTTTCACCCCTCCACTTT.

This clonotype has a handful of counts. The chain joins TRBV5-4 to TRBJ2-3; the D gene is possibly TRBD2 (5 bases). This CDR3 is built from 13 residues. The V end lost 2 bases, the J end lost 4 bases, and 8 bases lay between the germline ends. Germline V gene lookup returns CDR1 SGHNT and CDR2 YYREEE (reference sequence). Here the CDR3 reads CASSLNGADTQYF. The DNA for the CDR3 is TGTGCCAGCAGCTTAAACGGGGCAGATACGCAGTATTTT.

By share of the sample, this clonotype is medium-sized (0.01 to 0.1%). The gene calls are TRBV2 and TRBJ1-1; possibly TRBD1 for D (6 bases). The CDR3 loop spans 11 amino acids. The V gene's germline CDR1 is SNHLY and CDR2 FYNNEI. The V and J ends lost 6 bases and 11 bases respectively, with 13 bases between them. The CDR3 coding sequence is TGTGCCAGCAGCCCACAGGGAGGTGCTTTCTTT. This codes for CASSPQGGAFF.

This clonotype was observed at least ten times. V gene TRBV7-9 combines with J gene TRBJ2-3; 7 bases agree with TRBD2. J lost 10 bases, V lost 3 bases, and 7 bases had no gene match. This CDR3 is built from 13 residues. Germline CDR1 SEHNR, CDR2 FQNEAQ (reference sequence). CDR3 amino acids: CASSLGGGGPQYF. CDR3 sequence (DNA): TGTGCCAGCAGCTTGGGCGGCGGGGGACCGCAGTATTTT.

This clonotype was seen repeatedly, ten times or more. A much larger clone sits a single nucleotide away, making a read error possible. The V gene is TRBV19, the J gene TRBJ1-5; 7 bases map to TRBD1. The J call could be wrong; TRBJ2-3 is a better fit for the DNA end. The CDR3 extends over 15 amino acids. Germline CDR1 and CDR2: LNHDA and SQIVND (reference sequence). CDR3: CASSPQKTGNQPQYF. The CDR3 coding sequence is TGTGCCAGTAGTCCCCAGAAGACAGGGAATCAGCCCCAGTATTTT.

The gene calls are TRBV7-8 and TRBJ1-1; a possible D gene is TRBD1 (5 bases). The CDR3 is 14 residues long. Trimming stripped 1 base from V and 6 bases from J, with 12 bases between. Germline CDR1 SGHVS, CDR2 FQNEAQ. The CDR3 sequence: CASSLDPGVAEAFF. CDR3 DNA sequence: TGTGCCAGCAGCTTAGACCCGGGGGTCGCTGAAGCTTTCTTT.

A single count supports this clonotype. The missing conserved phenylalanine or tryptophan at the end of this CDR3 makes a read error likely. The chain couples TRBV12-3 or TRBV12-4 to TRBJ1-5; the D gene is possibly TRBD1 (5 bases). The CDR3 totals 14 residues. The V gene lost 6 bases and the J gene lost 4 bases, with 13 bases spanning the gap. The CDR3 nucleotides are TGTGCCAGCAGCTCCCAGGGTTGGAATCAGCCCCAGCATTTG. Amino acids: CASSSQGWNQPQHL.

This clonotype occurred a few times. The chain recombines TRBV6-5 with TRBJ1-6; a weak D match, TRBD1 (5 bases). V lost 2 bases, J lost 10 bases, and 18 bases lay in between. The CDR3 sequence is 16 residues long. The germline CDR1 and CDR2 sequences are MNHEY and SVGAGI. The CDR3 sequence is CASSYQPDGGRSPLHF. CDR3 DNA: TGTGCCAGCAGTTACCAGCCTGACGGGGGAAGATCACCCCTCCACTTT.

This clonotype was seen many times. It may be a read error: a sequence one base away is much more abundant. The chain couples TRBV30 to TRBJ1-2, with 9 bases aligning to TRBD1. Germline CDR1 reads GTSNPN; CDR2 reads SVGIG (reference sequence). The CDR3 consists of 13 residues. The junction had 14 bases not matched to a gene; V was cut back by 6 bases and J by 12 bases. In nucleotides, the CDR3 is TGTGCCTGTCTTACCGGGACAGGGTACGGCGACACCTTC. As protein: CACLTGTGYGDTF. Using reference TRBV30 and TRBJ1-2 for the parts outside the CDR3, the full variable domain is SQTIHQWPATLVQPVGSPLSLECTVEGTSNPNLYWYRQAAGRGLQLLFYSVGIGQISSEVPQNLSASRPQDRQFILSSKKLLLSDSGFYLCACLTGTGYGDTFGSGTRLTVV.

A few counts support this clonotype. The V call is TRBV4-1, the J call TRBJ2-1, with 8 bases fitting TRBD1. J gave up 1 base and V 0 bases, and 8 bases lay outside the gene matches. This CDR3 is 18 amino acids long. CDR1 and CDR2 (germline): MGHRA, YSYEKL. DNA for the CDR3: TGCGCCAGCAGCCAAGACCTTGACAGGGGTAGGTCCTACAATGAGCAGTTCTTC. Translating gives CASSQDLDRGRSYNEQFF.

This clonotype is medium-sized. The chain recombines TRBV5-1 with TRBJ2-7; 10 bases match TRBD1. The CDR3 length is 14 residues. J gave up 6 bases and V 3 bases, and 6 bases lay outside the gene matches. Germline lookup yields CDR1 SGHRS and CDR2 YFSETQ. This CDR3 is CASSSTGTGAEQYF. The CDR3 DNA follows: TGCGCCAGCAGCTCGACCGGGACAGGGGCCGAGCAGTACTTC.